These 19 T cell receptor beta chains were sequenced from one sample in a study of blood T cell repertoires in COVID-19. Some clones are missing from TCRdb's copy, which holds only in-frame ones; the method was immunoSEQ multiplex PCR. The sample lists approximately 400,000 clones, more than 70% occurring once. What was sequenced was peripheral blood. These receptors were taken from a man in his forties or fifties with acute or convalescent COVID-19.

The rearrangement joins TRBV25-1 to TRBJ1-1; maybe TRBD1 (5 bases). V was trimmed by 2 bases and J by 10 bases, leaving 11 bases between them. The CDR3 is 12 amino acids. The germline CDR1 and CDR2 sequences are MGHDK and SYGVNS. The CDR3 DNA sequence: TGTGCCAGCAGTGAAGGGGCGGGGGGAGCTTTCTTT. This gives the protein CASSEGAGGAFF.

This chain connects TRBV11-2 to TRBJ2-5; D uncertain. Germline V gene data show CDR1 as SGHAT and CDR2 as FQNNGV. V lost 2 bases and J 9 bases, leaving 13 bases between the germline ends. CDR3 size: 13 residues. CDR3 in amino acids: CASSLKPVLAQYF. In nucleotides, the CDR3 is TGTGCCAGCAGCTTAAAGCCGGTATTGGCCCAGTACTTC.

Turning to this clone: A clone one base away is much larger, so this may be a read error. The gene calls are TRBV3-1 (or the pseudogene TRBV3-2) and TRBJ2-1; 9 bases are a match to TRBD2. The V segment lost 1 base and the J segment 9 bases; nucleotides outside the gene matches: 10. The CDR3 consists of 16 residues. Germline V gene data show CDR1 as LGHDT and CDR2 as YNNKEL (reference sequence). The CDR3 loop is CASSQVEGGGGIEQFF. Here the CDR3 DNA reads TGTGCCAGCAGCCAAGTTGAGGGCGGGGGGGGCATTGAGCAGTTCTTC.

The chain joins TRBV19 to TRBJ1-5; TRBD1 agrees at 7 bases. The CDR3 is made up of 16 amino acids. V gave up 0 bases and J gave up 4 bases; unmatched junction bases: 6. CDR1 and CDR2 (germline): LNHDA, SQIVND (reference sequence). The CDR3 DNA reads as TGTGCCAGTAGTATAGAGACAGGGTTATGGAATCAGCCCCAGCATTTT. Translation: CASSIETGLWNQPQHF.

This sequence joins TRBV6-5 and TRBJ2-7, with 8 nucleotides matching TRBD2. V shed 3 bases and J 6 bases; nucleotides not matched to a gene: 7. The CDR3 consists of 14 residues. From germline, CDR1 is MNHEY and CDR2 SVGAGI. CDR3 DNA: TGTGCCAGCAGTTATGGACTAGCCGGCGGCGAGCAGTACTTC. Its protein is CASSYGLAGGEQYF.

The chain carries TRBV4-1 and TRBJ2-2; 7 positions agree with TRBD1. The CDR3 runs to 15 residues. The trim removed 4 bases at V and 7 bases at J, leaving 9 bases unmatched. The germline gives CDR1 MGHRA, CDR2 YSYEKL. The CDR3 here is CASSRGLSGGGELFF. CDR3 DNA sequence: TGCGCCAGCAGCCGAGGGCTGTCAGGGGGCGGGGAGCTGTTTTTT.

The genes are TRBV10-2 and TRBJ1-6; TRBD1 matches 7 bases. V shed 4 bases and J 10 bases; nucleotides not matched to a gene: 7. The CDR3 length is 14 residues. Per the germline V gene, CDR1 is WSHSY and CDR2 is SAAADI. The CDR3 DNA reads as TGCGCCAGCAGTGGGGGCAGGGGGACCTCACCCCTCCACTTT. Encoded protein: CASSGGRGTSPLHF.

This clone was observed at least ten times. DNA for the CDR3: TGTGCCAGCAGTTTTCCCCCCAATTCCGGGACTAGCGACGACGAGCAGTTCTTC. Amino acid sequence: CASSFPPNSGTSDDEQFF. This sequence joins TRBV28 and TRBJ2-1; 10 bases match TRBD2. Germline CDR1 MDHEN, CDR2 SYDVKM. J gave up 10 bases and V 3 bases, and 18 bases lay outside the gene matches. CDR3 length: 18 amino acids.

This chain connects TRBV19 to TRBJ2-6; TRBD1 matches at 9 bases. Trimming cost V 6 bases and J 1 base; bases outside gene matches: 1. The CDR3 contains 15 residues. Germline CDR1 LNHDA, CDR2 SQIVND (reference sequence). The CDR3 nucleotides are TGTGCCAGTAGGGGGACAGGGTCTGGGGCCAACGTCCTGACTTTC. This gives the protein CASRGTGSGANVLTF.

This clone was seen a single time. The chain is built from TRBV19 and TRBJ2-1, with 9 bases identical to TRBD2. The V gene's germline CDR1 is LNHDA and CDR2 SQIVND (reference sequence). Unmatched junction bases numbered 7, after V lost 4 bases and J lost 12 bases. The CDR3 covers 13 residues. The CDR3: CASSTPGLAAQFF. CDR3 nucleotides: TGTGCCAGTAGTACGCCGGGACTAGCTGCGCAGTTCTTC.

The V and J genes are TRBV6-5 and TRBJ2-3; D call uncertain. The CDR3 totals 13 residues. Germline CDR1 MNHEY, CDR2 SVGAGI. V was clipped by 6 bases and J by 3 bases, with 10 bases between them. The CDR3 reads CASREKNTDTQYF. The CDR3 nucleotides are TGTGCCAGCAGGGAGAAGAATACAGATACGCAGTATTTT.

The sample holds one count of this clone. The J gene is TRBJ1-1, the V gene TRBV7-6; D gene ambiguous. Trimming removed 2 bases at V and 1 base at J, with 5 bases between. The length of the CDR3 is 13 residues. CDR1 SGHVS and CDR2 FNYEAQ come from the germline V gene. CDR3: CASSLRRNTEAFF. CDR3 sequence (DNA): TGTGCCAGCAGCTTACGGAGGAACACTGAAGCTTTCTTT.

The V and J genes are TRBV27 and TRBJ1-2; no clear D gene. The CDR3 has 14 amino acids. Germline V lookup: CDR1 MNHEY, CDR2 SMNVEV (reference sequence). V was shortened by 0 bases and J by 2 bases, with 7 bases between the two germline ends. CDR3 protein: CASSLSAGNYGYTF. In DNA form, the CDR3 reads TGTGCCAGCAGTTTATCGGCAGGCAACTATGGCTACACCTTC.

CDR3 region: CASSLANYGYTF. The CDR3 DNA reads TGTGCCAGTAGCCTAGCAAACTATGGCTACACCTTC. The chain uses TRBV19 and TRBJ1-2; unclear D gene. The V and J ends lost 6 bases and 2 bases respectively, with 7 bases between them. Germline CDR1 LNHDA, CDR2 SQIVND (reference sequence). This CDR3 spans 12 amino acids.

The rearrangement links TRBV9 to TRBJ2-1, with 8 bases lining up with TRBD2. Losses at the gene ends were 0 bases for V and 5 bases for J; bases not matched to a gene: 4. Germline V gene lookup returns CDR1 SGDLS and CDR2 YYNGEE. The CDR3 runs 15 residues. CDR3 bases: TGTGCCAGCAGCGTAGTTGCCGGGGGGGACAATGAGCAGTTCTTC. Translating gives CASSVVAGGDNEQFF. The whole variable domain, remainder taken from reference TRBV9 and TRBJ2-1, is DSGVTQTPKHLITATGQRVTLRCSPRSGDLSVYWYQQSLDQGLQFLIQYYNGEERAKGNILERFSAQQFPDLHSELNLSSLELGDSALYFCASSVVAGGDNEQFFGPGTRLTVL.

The chain recombines TRBV4-3 with TRBJ2-2; TRBD1 agrees at 9 bases. J gave up 8 bases and V 0 bases, and 4 bases lay outside the gene matches. Germline V gene data show CDR1 as LGHNA and CDR2 as YSLEER. This CDR3 contains 15 residues. CDR3 nucleotide sequence: TGCGCCAGCAGCCAAGATTACAGGGGGCGTGGGGAGCTGTTTTTT. Its protein product is CASSQDYRGRGELFF.

The chain links TRBV4-2 to TRBJ2-7; TRBD2 is a possible D gene (5 bases). Germline V gives CDR1 LGHNA, CDR2 YNFKEQ. V was shortened by 0 bases and J by 6 bases, with 18 bases between the two germline ends. The CDR3 runs 16 residues. This CDR3 is CASSQERRSVSSEQYF. In nucleotides, the CDR3 is TGTGCCAGCAGCCAAGAAAGGAGGTCGGTATCGAGCGAGCAGTACTTC.

This clone has a handful of counts. The gene calls are TRBV28 and TRBJ2-7, with 9 positions matching TRBD1. Trimming cost V 7 bases and J 2 bases; bases outside gene matches: 12. CDR1 MDHEN and CDR2 SYDVKM come from the germline V gene. The CDR3 runs 16 residues. The CDR3 sequence is CASIKEDRGKTYEQYF. The CDR3 nucleotides read TGTGCCAGCATTAAAGAGGACAGGGGAAAAACCTACGAGCAGTACTTC.

CDR3 nucleotide sequence: TGTGCCATCAGCCTGGGGGCCGGCCACGGCGATGAGCAGTTCTTC. Encoded protein: CAISLGAGHGDEQFF. J is TRBJ2-1 and V is TRBV10-3, with D tentatively TRBD1 (6 bases). V lost 6 bases to trimming and J lost 8 bases, with 20 bases between them. The CDR3 consists of 15 residues. Germline-derived CDR1 and CDR2 are ENHRY and SYGVKD.